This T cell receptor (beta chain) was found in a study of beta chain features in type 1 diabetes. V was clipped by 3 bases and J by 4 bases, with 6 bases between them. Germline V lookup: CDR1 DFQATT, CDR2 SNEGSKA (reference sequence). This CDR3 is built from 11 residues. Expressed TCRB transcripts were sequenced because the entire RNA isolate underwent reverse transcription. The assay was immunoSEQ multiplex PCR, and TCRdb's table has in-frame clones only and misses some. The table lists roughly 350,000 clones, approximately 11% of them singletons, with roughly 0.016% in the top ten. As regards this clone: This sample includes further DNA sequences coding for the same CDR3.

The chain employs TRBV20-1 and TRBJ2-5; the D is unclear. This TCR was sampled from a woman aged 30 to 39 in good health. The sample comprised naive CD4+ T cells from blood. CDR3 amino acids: CSARVGETQYF. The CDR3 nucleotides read TGCAGTGCTAGGGTCGGAGAGACCCAGTACTTC.